One T cell receptor (beta chain) is described in this entry. As processed by the authors: Reference gene primer amplification yielded estimated nucleated cell counts. Clones were read by immunoSEQ multiplex PCR, and TCRdb kept only the in-frame ones, dropping some. V and J calls and clone size follow that table, whereas D and trimming were derived from the DNA. Of 150,000 to 180,000 clones listed, approximately 83% are singletons. These data come from a study of blood T cell repertoires in COVID-19. On the study more broadly: The analysed material was cDNA or gDNA that came from T cells, B-cell-depleted T cells, or PBMCs.

The V end was cut by 0 bases, the J end by 4 bases, with 7 bases between. The germline V gene has CDR1 LGHNA and CDR2 YNFKEQ. This CDR3 is built from 14 residues. The Seattle patients joined while their infection was active and were tracked longitudinally afterward. This rearrangement joins TRBV4-2 to TRBJ2-1, with unresolved D. Sample: peripheral blood. The receptor was derived from a woman aged 55-70 years with COVID-19, enrolled during active disease. CDR3 loop: CASSQEQAYNEQFF. The CDR3 region has the DNA TGTGCCAGCAGCCAAGAGCAGGCTTACAATGAGCAGTTCTTC.